Listed below are T cell receptor beta chains from one sample, sequenced in a study of T cell responses to AZD1222 COVID-19 vaccine. Here immunoSEQ multiplex PCR was the method, and the copy in TCRdb shows in-frame clones only, minus some. The sample records around 96,000 clones, 90% to 95% being singletons. This sample comprised peripheral blood, obtained 28 days after the second AZD1222 dose. These receptors originate from an adult who received the AZD1222 COVID-19 vaccine. Both conserved end residues are part of each CDR3. A D gene is named only where the DNA matches it firmly. The size of a clone is reported for some rows only, either as once, few or many, or as a class for expanded clones.

v_gene,d_gene,j_gene,abundance,CDR3nt,CDR3aa
TRBV10-1,NA,TRBJ2-7,NA,TGCGCCAGCGGAACAGGGTACGAGCAGTACTTC,CASGTGYEQYF
TRBV28,TRBD1,TRBJ1-5,NA,TGTGCCAGCAGTCCAGGGGGCGCGGGTCAGCCCCAGCATTTT,CASSPGGAGQPQHF
TRBV6-4,TRBD1,TRBJ2-2,few,TGTGCCAGCAGTGACTCGACAGGGTCCGGGGAGCTGTTTTTT,CASSDSTGSGELFF
TRBV7-3,TRBD2,TRBJ2-3,NA,TGTGCCAGCAGCACCACTAGCGGGAGCACAGATACGCAGTATTTT,CASSTTSGSTDTQYF
TRBV6-6,NA,TRBJ2-7,NA,TGTGCCAGCAGTCTACGACGGACAGCGTTTTTTGACTCCTACGAGCAGTACTTC,CASSLRRTAFFDSYEQYF
TRBV2,NA,TRBJ2-1,NA,TGTGCCAGCAGTCCCCGAGTGGCCTACAATGAGCAGTTCTTC,CASSPRVAYNEQFF
TRBV18,TRBD1,TRBJ1-2,NA,TGTGCCAGCTCACAGACCGGGACAGACTATGGCTACACCTTC,CASSQTGTDYGYTF
TRBV6-5,NA,TRBJ1-5,once,TGTGCCAGCCGGGACGGAAGCTATCAGCCCCAGCATTTT,CASRDGSYQPQHF
TRBV11-2,TRBD1,TRBJ1-3,NA,TGTGCCAGCAGTTATTACTGGGTACCGGACAGGGGCTCGGGACGCAACTCTGGAAACACCATATATTTT,CASSYYWVPDRGSGRNSGNTIYF
TRBV9,NA,TRBJ2-3,NA,TGTGCCAGCAGCGTCGGGGGACACCCTTACACAGATACGCAGTATTTT,CASSVGGHPYTDTQYF
TRBV28,NA,TRBJ1-2,NA,TGTGCCAGCAACATCCGGCCCCAGGCCCAAGGCTACACCTTC,CASNIRPQAQGYTF
TRBV21-1,NA,TRBJ1-4,NA,TGTGCCAGCAGCACCCGGGTTCCGGGAAAACTGTTTTTT,CASSTRVPGKLFF
TRBV10-3,NA,TRBJ1-1,NA,TGTGCCATCAGCGCCCGGGGCACTGAAGCTTTCTTT,CAISARGTEAFF
TRBV14,NA,TRBJ1-2,NA,TGTGCCAGCAGCCAACTCCTCGGTTTCAATGGCTACACCTTC,CASSQLLGFNGYTF
TRBV28,TRBD1,TRBJ1-5,once,TGTGCCAGCAGGTACAGGGGTGGTCAGCCCCAGCATTTT,CASRYRGGQPQHF
TRBV27,NA,TRBJ2-1,NA,TGTGCCAGCAGTTTATTCCGGACGTACAATGAGCAGTTCTTC,CASSLFRTYNEQFF
TRBV10-2,TRBD1,TRBJ2-2,NA,TGCGCCAGCCGCCGACAGGGGGCAAACACCGGGGAGCTGTTTTTT,CASRRQGANTGELFF
TRBV3-1/TRBV3-2,NA,TRBJ2-7,NA,TGTGCCAGCAGTTTGGGACTCTACGAGCAGTACTTC,CASSLGLYEQYF
TRBV7-3,TRBD2,TRBJ2-7,NA,TGTGCCAGCAGCCAAAGCGGGAGTAGTCCCTACGAGCAGTACTTC,CASSQSGSSPYEQYF
TRBV28,NA,TRBJ2-6,few,TGTGCCAGCAGCTTCCACTCTGGGGCCAACGTCCTGACTTTC,CASSFHSGANVLTF
TRBV18,NA,TRBJ2-7,NA,TGTGCCAGCTCACCCCGGGGGACCGTAATGGTCGAGCAGTACTTC,CASSPRGTVMVEQYF
TRBV3-1/TRBV3-2,TRBD2,TRBJ2-4,few,TGTGCCAGCAGCCAACTAGCGGGGGGCCTAAACATTCAGTACTTC,CASSQLAGGLNIQYF
TRBV11-2,TRBD2,TRBJ2-1,NA,TGTGCCAGCAGCTTAGGGTACGGACTAGCGAATCACAATGAGCAGTTCTTC,CASSLGYGLANHNEQFF
TRBV28,TRBD1,TRBJ1-1,NA,TGTGCCAGCAAACTCGACAGGGTGACTGAAGCTTTCTTT,CASKLDRVTEAFF
TRBV7-6,NA,TRBJ2-5,NA,TGTGCCAGCAGTCTAGGGACCGCCAGAGAGACCCAGTACTTC,CASSLGTARETQYF
TRBV6-5,NA,TRBJ2-1,NA,TGTGCCAGCAGTTACGGATACCAGGGAGACAATGAGCAGTTCTTC,CASSYGYQGDNEQFF
TRBV14,NA,TRBJ1-2,once,TGTGCCAGCAGCCCATCGGGCTATGGCTACACCTTC,CASSPSGYGYTF
TRBV7-9,NA,TRBJ2-7,NA,TGTGCCAGCAGCCCGATCGGGGGCGAGCAGTACTTC,CASSPIGGEQYF
TRBV28,TRBD2,TRBJ2-5,once,TGTGCCAGCAGTTTTTGGGTAGCGGGACACCAAGAGACCCAGTACTTC,CASSFWVAGHQETQYF
TRBV30,NA,TRBJ1-1,NA,TGTGCCTGGAGTGCCATACAGGGTGGGACTGAAGCTTTCTTT,CAWSAIQGGTEAFF